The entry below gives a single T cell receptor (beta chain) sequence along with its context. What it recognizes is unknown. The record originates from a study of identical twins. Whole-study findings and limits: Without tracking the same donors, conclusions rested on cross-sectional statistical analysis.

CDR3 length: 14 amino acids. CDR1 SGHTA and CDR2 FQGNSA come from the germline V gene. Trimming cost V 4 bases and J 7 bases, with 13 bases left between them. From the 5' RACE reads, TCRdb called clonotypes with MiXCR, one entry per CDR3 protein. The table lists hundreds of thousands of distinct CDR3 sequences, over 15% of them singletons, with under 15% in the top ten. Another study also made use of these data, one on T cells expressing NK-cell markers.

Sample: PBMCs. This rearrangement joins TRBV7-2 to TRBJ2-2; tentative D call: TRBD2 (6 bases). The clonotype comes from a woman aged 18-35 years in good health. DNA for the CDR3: TGTGCCAGCAGCTGGCAAGGAGGGGTCGGGGAGCTGTTTTTT. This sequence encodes CASSWQGGVGELFF.